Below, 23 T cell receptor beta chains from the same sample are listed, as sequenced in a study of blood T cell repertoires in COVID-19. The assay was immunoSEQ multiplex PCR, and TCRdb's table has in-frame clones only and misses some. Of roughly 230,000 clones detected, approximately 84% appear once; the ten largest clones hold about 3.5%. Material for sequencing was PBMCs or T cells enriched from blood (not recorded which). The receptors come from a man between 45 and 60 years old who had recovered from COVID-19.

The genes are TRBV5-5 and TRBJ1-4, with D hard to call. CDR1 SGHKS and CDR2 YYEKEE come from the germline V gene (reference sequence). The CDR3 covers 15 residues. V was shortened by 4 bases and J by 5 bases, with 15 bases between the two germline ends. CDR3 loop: CASSPLAGFNEKLFF. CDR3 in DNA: TGTGCCAGCAGCCCCCTGGCGGGGTTCAATGAAAAACTGTTTTTT.

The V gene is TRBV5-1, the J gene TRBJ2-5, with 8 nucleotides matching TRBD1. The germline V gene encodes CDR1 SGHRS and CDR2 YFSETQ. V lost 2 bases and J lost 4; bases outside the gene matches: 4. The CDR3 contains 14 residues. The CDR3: CASSLTGGGETQYF. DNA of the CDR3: TGCGCCAGCAGCTTAACAGGGGGTGGAGAGACCCAGTACTTC.

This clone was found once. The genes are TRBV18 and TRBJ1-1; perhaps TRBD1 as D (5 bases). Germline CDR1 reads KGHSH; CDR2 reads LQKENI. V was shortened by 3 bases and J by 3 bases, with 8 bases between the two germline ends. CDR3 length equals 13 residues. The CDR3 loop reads CASSPTRDTEAFF. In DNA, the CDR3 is TGTGCCAGCTCACCGACCAGGGACACTGAAGCTTTCTTT.

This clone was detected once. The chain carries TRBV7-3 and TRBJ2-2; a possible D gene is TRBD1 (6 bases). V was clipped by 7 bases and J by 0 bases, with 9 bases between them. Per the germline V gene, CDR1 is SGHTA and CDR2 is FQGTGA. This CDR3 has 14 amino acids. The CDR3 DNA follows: TGTGCCAGCAAAAGGGGGACGAACACCGGGGAGCTGTTTTTT. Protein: CASKRGTNTGELFF.

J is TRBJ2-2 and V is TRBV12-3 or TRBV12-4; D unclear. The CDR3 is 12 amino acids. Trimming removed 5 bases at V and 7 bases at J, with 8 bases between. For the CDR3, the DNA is TGTGCCAGCAGTGTTAGCAACGGGGAGCTGTTTTTT. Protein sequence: CASSVSNGELFF.

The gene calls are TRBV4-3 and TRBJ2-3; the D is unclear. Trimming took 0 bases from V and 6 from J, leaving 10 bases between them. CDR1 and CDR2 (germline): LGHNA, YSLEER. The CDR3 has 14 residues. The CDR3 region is CASSQDIRSDTQYF. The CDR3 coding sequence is TGCGCCAGCAGCCAAGATATTCGAAGCGATACGCAGTATTTT.

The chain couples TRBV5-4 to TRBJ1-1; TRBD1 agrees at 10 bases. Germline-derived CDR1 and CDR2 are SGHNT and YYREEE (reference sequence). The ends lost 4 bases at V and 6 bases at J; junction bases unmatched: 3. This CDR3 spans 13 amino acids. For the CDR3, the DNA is TGTGCCAGCAGCCCGACAGGGGGCTCTGAAGCTTTCTTT. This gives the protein CASSPTGGSEAFF.

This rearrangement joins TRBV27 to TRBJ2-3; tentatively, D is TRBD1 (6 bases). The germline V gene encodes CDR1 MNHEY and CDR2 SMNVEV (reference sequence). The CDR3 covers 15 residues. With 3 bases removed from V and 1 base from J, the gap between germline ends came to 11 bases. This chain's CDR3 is CASSFQGIGTDTQYF. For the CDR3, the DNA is TGTGCCAGCAGTTTCCAGGGGATAGGCACAGATACGCAGTATTTT.

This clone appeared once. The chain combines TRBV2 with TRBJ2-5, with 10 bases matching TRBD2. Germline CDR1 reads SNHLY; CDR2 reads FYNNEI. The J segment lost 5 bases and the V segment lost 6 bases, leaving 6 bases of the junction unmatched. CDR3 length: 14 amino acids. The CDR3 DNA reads TGTGCCAGCAGACCTAGCGGGGGAGGGGAGACCCAGTACTTC. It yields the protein CASRPSGGGETQYF.

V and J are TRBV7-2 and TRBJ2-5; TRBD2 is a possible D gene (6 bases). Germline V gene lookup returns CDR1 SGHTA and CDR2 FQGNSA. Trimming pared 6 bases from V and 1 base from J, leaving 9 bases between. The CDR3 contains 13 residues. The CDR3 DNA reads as TGTGCCAGCAGTCCACTAGCCCAAGAGACCCAGTACTTC. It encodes CASSPLAQETQYF.

CDR3 sequence (DNA): TGTGCCAGCAGCCCCGAGGAGGGGAGGCAGCAGTACTTC. Encoded protein: CASSPEEGRQQYF. The chain recombines TRBV7-3 with TRBJ2-7, with a tentative D call TRBD2 (6 bases). V was shortened by 5 bases and J by 8 bases, with 16 bases between the two germline ends. The CDR3 contains 13 residues. CDR1 is SGHTA and CDR2 is FQGTGA in the germline V gene.

CDR3 sequence: CASSQWGDRGLAGELFF. The DNA of the CDR3 is TGCGCCAGCAGTCAATGGGGGGACAGGGGGCTCGCCGGGGAGCTGTTTTTT. The gene calls are TRBV23-1 and TRBJ2-2; 12 nucleotides align to TRBD1. TRBV23-1 is given ORF status, its function remaining uncertain. This CDR3 region has 17 residues. V gave up 1 base and J gave up 6 bases; unmatched junction bases: 6.

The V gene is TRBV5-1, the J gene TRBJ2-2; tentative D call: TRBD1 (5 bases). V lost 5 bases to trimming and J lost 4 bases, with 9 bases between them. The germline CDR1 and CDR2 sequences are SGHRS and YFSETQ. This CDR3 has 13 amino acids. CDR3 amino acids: CASRQDSTGELFF. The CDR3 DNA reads TGCGCCAGCAGACAGGATTCCACCGGGGAGCTGTTTTTT.

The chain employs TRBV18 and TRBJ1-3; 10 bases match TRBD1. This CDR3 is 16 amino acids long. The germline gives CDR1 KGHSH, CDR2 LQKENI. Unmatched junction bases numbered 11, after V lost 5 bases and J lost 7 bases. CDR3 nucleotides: TGTGCCAGCTCATCTCAACCGGGACAGGGGAGCAACACCATATATTTT. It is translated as CASSSQPGQGSNTIYF.

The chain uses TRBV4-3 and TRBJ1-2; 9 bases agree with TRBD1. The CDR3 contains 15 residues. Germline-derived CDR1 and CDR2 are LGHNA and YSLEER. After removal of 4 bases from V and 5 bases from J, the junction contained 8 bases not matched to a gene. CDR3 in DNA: TGCGCCAGCAGCCCGTACGTTGGGACAGGGTATGGCTACACCTTC. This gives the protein CASSPYVGTGYGYTF.

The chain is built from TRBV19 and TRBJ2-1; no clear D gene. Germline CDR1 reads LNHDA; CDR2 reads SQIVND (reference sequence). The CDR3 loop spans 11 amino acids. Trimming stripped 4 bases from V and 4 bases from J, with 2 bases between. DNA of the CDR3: TGTGCCAGTAGTACGTACAATGAGCAGTTCTTC. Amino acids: CASSTYNEQFF.

The chain's CDR3 is CASSVLPGGTGGELFF. The DNA for the CDR3 is TGTGCCAGCAGCGTACTCCCCGGGGGAACCGGTGGGGAGCTGTTTTTT. The chain couples TRBV9 to TRBJ2-2; a possible D gene is TRBD2 (6 bases). The CDR3 sequence is 16 residues long. In germline, CDR1 is SGDLS, CDR2 YYNGEE. V lost 1 base to trimming and J lost 8 bases, with 18 bases between them.

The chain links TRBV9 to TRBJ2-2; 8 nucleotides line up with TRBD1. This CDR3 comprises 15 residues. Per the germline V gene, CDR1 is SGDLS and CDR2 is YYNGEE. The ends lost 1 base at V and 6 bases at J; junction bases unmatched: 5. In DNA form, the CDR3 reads TGTGCCAGCAGCGTAACTGACAGGGGCGCCGGGGAGCTGTTTTTT. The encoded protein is CASSVTDRGAGELFF.

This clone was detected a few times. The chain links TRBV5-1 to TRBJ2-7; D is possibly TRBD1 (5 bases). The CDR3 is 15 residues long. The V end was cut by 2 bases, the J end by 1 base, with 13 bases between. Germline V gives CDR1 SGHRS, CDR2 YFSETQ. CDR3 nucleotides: TGCGCCAGCAGCTTTCTCGACAGACCGTCCTACGAGCAGTACTTC. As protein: CASSFLDRPSYEQYF.

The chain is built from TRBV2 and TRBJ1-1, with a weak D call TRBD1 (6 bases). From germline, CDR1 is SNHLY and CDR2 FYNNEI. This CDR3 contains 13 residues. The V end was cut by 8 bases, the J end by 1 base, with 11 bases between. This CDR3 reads CASLSGANTEAFF. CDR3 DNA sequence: TGTGCCAGCTTATCAGGGGCGAACACTGAAGCTTTCTTT.

The CDR3 here is CSVGWGVANNGYTF. The CDR3 nucleotides are TGCAGCGTTGGGTGGGGGGTTGCGAATAATGGCTACACCTTC. V gene TRBV29-1 combines with J gene TRBJ1-2; TRBD1 might be the D (5 bases). The germline gives CDR1 SQVTM, CDR2 ANQGSEA. CDR3 length: 14 amino acids. V lost 4 bases to trimming and J lost 6 bases, with 18 bases between them.

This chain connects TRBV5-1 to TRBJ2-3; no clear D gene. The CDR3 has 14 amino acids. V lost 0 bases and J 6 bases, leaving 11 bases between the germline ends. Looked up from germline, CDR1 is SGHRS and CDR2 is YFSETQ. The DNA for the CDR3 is TGCGCCAGCAGCTTGGTAGATAGCCCCGATACGCAGTATTTT. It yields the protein CASSLVDSPDTQYF.

The CDR3 protein is CASTQPGGPSTDTQYF. CDR3 nucleotide sequence: TGTGCCAGCACCCAACCCGGGGGGCCGAGCACAGATACGCAGTATTTT. J is TRBJ2-3 and V is TRBV7-9; TRBD2 might be the D (7 bases). Deletions cut 7 bases from V and 0 bases from J, with 17 bases between. The germline CDR1 and CDR2 sequences are SEHNR and FQNEAQ (reference sequence). The CDR3 runs to 16 residues.